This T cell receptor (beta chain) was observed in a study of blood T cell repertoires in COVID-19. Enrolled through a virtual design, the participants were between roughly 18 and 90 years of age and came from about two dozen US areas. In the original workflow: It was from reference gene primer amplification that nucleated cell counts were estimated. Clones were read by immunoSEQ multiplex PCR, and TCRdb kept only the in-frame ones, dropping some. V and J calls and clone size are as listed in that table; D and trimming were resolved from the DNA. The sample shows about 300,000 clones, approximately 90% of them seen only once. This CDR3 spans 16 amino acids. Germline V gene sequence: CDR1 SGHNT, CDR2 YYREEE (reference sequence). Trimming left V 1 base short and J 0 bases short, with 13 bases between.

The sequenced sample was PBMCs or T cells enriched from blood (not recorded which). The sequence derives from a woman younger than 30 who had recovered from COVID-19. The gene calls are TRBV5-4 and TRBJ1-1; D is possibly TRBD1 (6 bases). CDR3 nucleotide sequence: TGTGCCAGCAGCTTGTTCCCACAGGGATTGAACACTGAAGCTTTCTTT. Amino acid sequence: CASSLFPQGLNTEAFF.